The TCR beta chain described here comes from a study of T-cell memory formation after mild COVID-19. The overall study: Most TCR clusters belonged to a single donor.

This clonotype was detected many times. Each CDR3 protein is one row after TCRdb ran MiXCR on the 5' RACE reads. The data show hundreds of thousands of distinct CDR3 sequences, with roughly 20% seen just once and about 12% held by the top ten. V lost 4 bases and J lost 7, with 8 bases in between. The CDR3 spans 11 residues. The germline V gene encodes CDR1 SGHRS and CDR2 YFSETQ. Sequenced material: PBMCs or a T cell subset sorted from them (not recorded which). The TCR was taken from an adult woman who had mild COVID-19 (a few samples of this study predate the infection). Cell type and time point are not known. This sequence joins TRBV5-1 and TRBJ2-5, with D perhaps TRBD1 (5 bases). CDR3 bases: TGCGCCAGCAGCCAACAGGCGACCCAGTACTTC. It yields the protein CASSQQATQYF. Full variable domain (remainder filled in from reference TRBV5-1 and TRBJ2-5): KAGVTQTPRYLIKTRGQQVTLSCSPISGHRSVSWYQQTPGQGLQFLFEYFSETQRNKGNFPGRFSGRQFSNSRSEMNVSTLELGDSALYLCASSQQATQYFGPGTRLLVL.